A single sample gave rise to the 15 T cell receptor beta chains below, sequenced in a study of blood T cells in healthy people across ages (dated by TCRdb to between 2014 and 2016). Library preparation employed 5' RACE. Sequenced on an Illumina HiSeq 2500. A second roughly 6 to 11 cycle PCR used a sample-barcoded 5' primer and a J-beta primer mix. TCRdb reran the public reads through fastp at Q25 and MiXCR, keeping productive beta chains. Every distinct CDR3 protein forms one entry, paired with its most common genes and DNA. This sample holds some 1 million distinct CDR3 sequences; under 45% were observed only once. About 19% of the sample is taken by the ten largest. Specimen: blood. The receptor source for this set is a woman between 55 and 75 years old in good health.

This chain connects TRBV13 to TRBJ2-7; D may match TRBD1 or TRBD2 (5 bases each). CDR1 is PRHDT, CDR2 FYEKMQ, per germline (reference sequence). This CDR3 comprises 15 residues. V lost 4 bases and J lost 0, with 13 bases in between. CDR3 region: CASSWVGRSSYEQYF. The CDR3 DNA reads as TGTGCCAGCAGCTGGGTGGGACGGAGCTCCTACGAGCAGTACTTC.

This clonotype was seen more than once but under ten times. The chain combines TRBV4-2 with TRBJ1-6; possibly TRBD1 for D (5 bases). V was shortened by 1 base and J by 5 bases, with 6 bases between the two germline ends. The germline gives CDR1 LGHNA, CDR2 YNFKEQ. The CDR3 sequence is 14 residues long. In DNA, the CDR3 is TGTGCCAGCAGCCAAGGCAGGGATAATTCACCCCTCCACTTT. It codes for CASSQGRDNSPLHF.

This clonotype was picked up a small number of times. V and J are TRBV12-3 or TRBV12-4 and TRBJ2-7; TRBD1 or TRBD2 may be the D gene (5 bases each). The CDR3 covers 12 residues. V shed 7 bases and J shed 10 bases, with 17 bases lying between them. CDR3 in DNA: TGTGCCAGCACCCCCGGGGCGGAAGCCCAGTACTTC. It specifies CASTPGAEAQYF.

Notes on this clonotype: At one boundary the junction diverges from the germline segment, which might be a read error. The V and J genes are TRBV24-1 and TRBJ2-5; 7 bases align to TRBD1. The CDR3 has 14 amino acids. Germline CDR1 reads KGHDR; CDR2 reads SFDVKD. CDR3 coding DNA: TGTACCACCAGTGATCCGGGACAGCAAGAGACCCAGTACTTC. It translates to CTTSDPGQQETQYF.

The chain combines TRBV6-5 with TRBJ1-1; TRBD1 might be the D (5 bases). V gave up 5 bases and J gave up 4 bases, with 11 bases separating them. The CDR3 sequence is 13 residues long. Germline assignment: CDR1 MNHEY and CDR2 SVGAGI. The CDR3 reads CASSAMGGTEAFF. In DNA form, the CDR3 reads TGTGCCAGCAGTGCAATGGGGGGCACTGAAGCTTTCTTT.

The DNA for the CDR3 is TGTGCCACTTCTCAGGCTAGCGGGAGGACATCCTACAATGAGCAGTTCTTC. This sequence encodes CATSQASGRTSYNEQFF. This chain links TRBV24-1 with TRBJ2-1, with TRBD2 matching over 11 bases. V shed 10 bases, J shed 1 base, and the junction held 11 bases outside the gene matches. The CDR3 is 17 amino acids. Germline V gives CDR1 KGHDR, CDR2 SFDVKD.

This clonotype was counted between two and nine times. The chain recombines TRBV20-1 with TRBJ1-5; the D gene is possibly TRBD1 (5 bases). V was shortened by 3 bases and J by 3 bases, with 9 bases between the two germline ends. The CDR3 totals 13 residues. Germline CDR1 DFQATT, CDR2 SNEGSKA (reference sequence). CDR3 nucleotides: TGCAGTGCTAGTACAGGCAACAATCAGCCCCAGCATTTT. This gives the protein CSASTGNNQPQHF.

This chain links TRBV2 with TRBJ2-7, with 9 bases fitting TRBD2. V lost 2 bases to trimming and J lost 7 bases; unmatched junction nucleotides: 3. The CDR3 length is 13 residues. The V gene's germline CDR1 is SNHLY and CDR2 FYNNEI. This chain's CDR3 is CASSEILAGEQYF. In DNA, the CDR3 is TGTGCCAGCAGTGAAATCCTAGCGGGGGAGCAGTACTTC.

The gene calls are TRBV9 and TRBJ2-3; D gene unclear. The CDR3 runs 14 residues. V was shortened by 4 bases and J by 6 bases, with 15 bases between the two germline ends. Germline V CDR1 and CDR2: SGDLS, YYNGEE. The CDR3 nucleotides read TGTGCCAGCAGCCCCCGACTTGGCTGGGATACGCAGTATTTT. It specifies CASSPRLGWDTQYF.

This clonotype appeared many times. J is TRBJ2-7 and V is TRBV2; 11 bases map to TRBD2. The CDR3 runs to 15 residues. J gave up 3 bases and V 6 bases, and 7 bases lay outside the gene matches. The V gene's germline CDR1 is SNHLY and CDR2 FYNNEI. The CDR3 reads CASRPGLADIYEQYF. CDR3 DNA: TGTGCCAGCAGACCGGGACTAGCGGATATCTACGAGCAGTACTTC.

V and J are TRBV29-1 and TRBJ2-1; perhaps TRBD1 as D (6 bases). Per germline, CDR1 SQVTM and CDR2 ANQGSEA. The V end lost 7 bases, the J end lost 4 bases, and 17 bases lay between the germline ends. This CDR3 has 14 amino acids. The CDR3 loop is CSADLQTGYNEQFF. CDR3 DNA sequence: TGCAGCGCTGACTTACAGACAGGATACAATGAGCAGTTCTTC.

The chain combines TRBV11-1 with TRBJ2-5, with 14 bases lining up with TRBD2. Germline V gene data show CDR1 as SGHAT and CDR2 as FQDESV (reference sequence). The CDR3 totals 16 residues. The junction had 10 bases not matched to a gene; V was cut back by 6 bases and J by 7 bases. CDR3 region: CASSRGTSGSGGTQYF. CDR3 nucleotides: TGTGCCAGCAGTCGAGGGACTAGCGGGAGTGGCGGGACCCAGTACTTC.

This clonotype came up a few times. CDR3 region: CASSEMGTGGRYGYTF. CDR3 nucleotides: TGTGCCAGCAGTGAAATGGGGACAGGGGGCCGGTATGGCTACACCTTC. The V and J genes are TRBV25-1 and TRBJ1-2; 12 bases fit TRBD1. The CDR3 consists of 16 residues. From germline, CDR1 is MGHDK and CDR2 SYGVNS. V was pared by 2 bases and J by 5 bases, with 6 bases of the junction left unmatched.

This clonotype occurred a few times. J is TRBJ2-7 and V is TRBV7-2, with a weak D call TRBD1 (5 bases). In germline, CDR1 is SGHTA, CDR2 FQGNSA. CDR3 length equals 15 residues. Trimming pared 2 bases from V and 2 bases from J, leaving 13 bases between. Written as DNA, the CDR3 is TGTGCCAGCAGCTTATTTCCAGGGCAAACCTACGAGCAGTACTTC. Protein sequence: CASSLFPGQTYEQYF. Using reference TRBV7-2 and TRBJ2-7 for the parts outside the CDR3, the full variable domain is GAGVSQSPSNKVTEKGKDVELRCDPISGHTALYWYRQSLGQGLEFLIYFQGNSAPDKSGLPSDRFSAERTGGSVSTLTIQRTQQEDSAVYLCASSLFPGQTYEQYFGPGTRLTVT.

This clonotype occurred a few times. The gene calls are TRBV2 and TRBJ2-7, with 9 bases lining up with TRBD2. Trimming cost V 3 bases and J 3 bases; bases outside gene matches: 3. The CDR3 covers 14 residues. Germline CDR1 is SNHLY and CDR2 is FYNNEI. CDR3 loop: CASSDSGSFYEQYF. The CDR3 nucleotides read TGTGCCAGCAGTGATAGCGGGAGCTTCTACGAGCAGTACTTC.